Listed below are T cell receptor beta chains from one sample, sequenced in a study of shared clonotypes between healthy human individuals. Method: immunoSEQ multiplex PCR; TCRdb's copy keeps in-frame clones and lacks some. Seen here are approximately 1.5 million clones, just under 99% observed once, and the top ten hold approximately 0.4%. The sequenced sample consisted of naive CD4+ T cells sorted from blood. These receptors all come from a man between 25 and 39 years old in good health. The CDR3 runs from the conserved cysteine through the conserved F or W. The D gene is left open where the match is weak. Size tells how often a clone was seen (once, few, many) or the class of an expanded clone, and some rows leave it out.

.	.	TRBJ2-1	TRBV18	15	TGTGCCAGCTCACTACAGCCCAGCTCCTACAATGAGCAGTTCTTC	CASSLQPSSYNEQFF
.	TRBD2	TRBJ2-1	TRBV15	17	TGTGCCACCAGCAGAGCAAATAGCGGGAGGGCCCACAATGAGCAGTTCTTC	CATSRANSGRAHNEQFF
.	.	TRBJ2-5	TRBV27	13	TGTGCCAGCAGTTATACAGGGCAAGAGACCCAGTACTTC	CASSYTGQETQYF
.	.	TRBJ2-3	TRBV18	15	TGTGCCAGCTCATGGGAAATTAAAGGGGCAGATACGCAGTATTTT	CASSWEIKGADTQYF
.	TRBD1	TRBJ1-2	TRBV28	15	TGTGCCAGCAGTCCTCCCGGGACAGACCGATATGGCTACACCTTC	CASSPPGTDRYGYTF
.	.	TRBJ2-5	TRBV5-1	12	TGCGCCAGCAGCTCCGGCTGGGAGACCCAGTACTTC	CASSSGWETQYF
.	.	TRBJ1-1	TRBV12-5	17	TGTGCTAGTGGTTTGGTAATTAGTGACAGGAGGAACACTGAAGCTTTCTTT	CASGLVISDRRNTEAFF
.	.	TRBJ1-5	TRBV19	15	TGTGCCAGTAGTATAGGAGGGACCCCAAATCAGCCCCAGCATTTT	CASSIGGTPNQPQHF
.	TRBD1	TRBJ1-5	TRBV10-2	13	TGCGCCAGCAGTGGTACAGGGGATCAGCCCCAGCATTTT	CASSGTGDQPQHF
.	.	TRBJ2-5	TRBV15	13	TGTGCCACCAGCTTCGGATCCGGCGAGACCCAGTACTTC	CATSFGSGETQYF
.	.	TRBJ2-7	TRBV5-5	16	TGTGCCAGCAGCAGGGAACGGCAGGGTGACTCCTACGAGCAGTACTTC	CASSRERQGDSYEQYF
.	TRBD1	TRBJ1-3	TRBV5-1	19	TGCGCCAGCAGCACCGCCGGGACAGGGGCCCATCTCTCTGGAAACACCATATATTTT	CASSTAGTGAHLSGNTIYF
.	.	TRBJ2-2	TRBV7-2	11	TGTGCCAGCAGCTTGGAGGTGGAGCTGTTTTTT	CASSLEVELFF
.	.	TRBJ1-1	TRBV4-1	14	TGCGCCAGCAGCCAAGATGGGAGGAACACTGAAGCTTTCTTT	CASSQDGRNTEAFF
.	.	TRBJ1-2	TRBV7-2	13	TGTGCCAGCAGCTTAGCCAGGGGTTACGGCTACACCTTC	CASSLARGYGYTF
.	.	TRBJ1-5	TRBV15	18	TGTGCCACCCTCTCGAACCGCGCCGGAGCCTATAGCAATCAGCCCCAGCATTTT	CATLSNRAGAYSNQPQHF
.	.	TRBJ2-1	TRBV5-1	15	TGCGCCAGCAGCCACCGGGGACCCCCGGACCATGAGCAGTTCTTC	CASSHRGPPDHEQFF
.	TRBD1	TRBJ2-1	TRBV6-6	12	TGTGCCAGCAGTGACAGGGTGAATGAGCAGTTCTTC	CASSDRVNEQFF
.	.	TRBJ1-2	TRBV7-2	12	TGTGCCAGCCGAGATCCTAACTATGGCTACACCTTC	CASRDPNYGYTF
.	.	TRBJ1-4	TRBV7-9	14	TGTGCCAGCAGCACAAGGACGGGTAATGAAAAACTGTTTTTT	CASSTRTGNEKLFF
.	.	TRBJ2-5	TRBV11-1	16	TGTGCCAGCATCCAACGGGGGATAGCTCCGGTCGAGACCCAGTACTTC	CASIQRGIAPVETQYF
.	TRBD1	TRBJ2-3	TRBV18	17	TGTGCCAGCTCACAAAGTATGACAGGGGGCGGAACAGATACGCAGTATTTT	CASSQSMTGGGTDTQYF
.	TRBD1	TRBJ1-2	TRBV5-1	15	TGCGCCAGCAGCAGGGACAGGGGGGCTAACTATGGCTACACCTTC	CASSRDRGANYGYTF
.	TRBD1	TRBJ2-6	TRBV6-1	17	TGTGCCAGCAGTGGAGGACAGGGTTCATCTGGGGCCAACGTCCTGACTTTC	CASSGGQGSSGANVLTF
.	TRBD1	TRBJ1-1	TRBV18	14	TGTGCCAGCTCACCAGGGACAGACCCTAGGGAAGCTTTCTTT	CASSPGTDPREAFF
once	TRBD2	TRBJ2-1	TRBV29-1	15	TGCAGCGTTGCGGGACTAGCGGGACCCTACAATGAGCAGTTCTTC	CSVAGLAGPYNEQFF
.	.	TRBJ2-2	TRBV5-1	16	TGCGCCAGCAGCTTACAACCACAGGGCGGAACCGGGGAGCTGTTTTTT	CASSLQPQGGTGELFF
.	.	TRBJ1-1	TRBV6-6	13	TGTGCCAGCAGATACCTGGGGGACACTGAAGCTTTCTTT	CASRYLGDTEAFF
.	TRBD2	TRBJ2-2	TRBV19	20	TGTGCCAGTAGCCAAGTATGGGGGACTAGCGGAGAGTATTATACCGGGGAGCTGTTTTTT	CASSQVWGTSGEYYTGELFF
.	TRBD2	TRBJ2-2	TRBV13	16	TGTGCCAGCAGCTCCCTGACTAGCGGGAGGGCCGGGGAGCTGTTTTTT	CASSSLTSGRAGELFF
.	TRBD2	TRBJ2-2	TRBV6-1	13	TGTGCCAGCAGGACTAGCGGGAGCGGGGAGCTGTTTTTT	CASRTSGSGELFF
.	.	TRBJ1-1	TRBV4-3	17	TGCGCCAGCAGCCAAGTCTCCGGGGTAGGGTTGATCACTGAAGCTTTCTTT	CASSQVSGVGLITEAFF
.	.	TRBJ1-3	TRBV11-2	14	TGTGCCAGCAGTTCGAGAGGCTCTGGAAACACCATATATTTT	CASSSRGSGNTIYF
.	.	TRBJ2-6	TRBV11-3	16	TGTGCCAGCAGCTCCAAAGGGATCTCTGGGGCCAACGTCCTGACTTTC	CASSSKGISGANVLTF
.	.	TRBJ2-1	TRBV5-1	16	TGCGCCAGCAGCTTACTTGCGCTGTTCTCCTACAATGAGCAGTTCTTC	CASSLLALFSYNEQFF
.	TRBD2	TRBJ2-7	TRBV7-7	14	TGTGCTAGCAGCGTGGAAGCGGGAGCCTACGAGCAGTACTTC	CASSVEAGAYEQYF
.	.	TRBJ1-4	TRBV5-4	13	TGTGCCAGCAGCCTCTTGGACAGCGAAAAACTGTTTTTT	CASSLLDSEKLFF
.	TRBD1	TRBJ1-5	TRBV7-8	15	TGTGCCAGCAGCTTAGACAGGGGTAGTAATCAGCCCCAGCATTTT	CASSLDRGSNQPQHF